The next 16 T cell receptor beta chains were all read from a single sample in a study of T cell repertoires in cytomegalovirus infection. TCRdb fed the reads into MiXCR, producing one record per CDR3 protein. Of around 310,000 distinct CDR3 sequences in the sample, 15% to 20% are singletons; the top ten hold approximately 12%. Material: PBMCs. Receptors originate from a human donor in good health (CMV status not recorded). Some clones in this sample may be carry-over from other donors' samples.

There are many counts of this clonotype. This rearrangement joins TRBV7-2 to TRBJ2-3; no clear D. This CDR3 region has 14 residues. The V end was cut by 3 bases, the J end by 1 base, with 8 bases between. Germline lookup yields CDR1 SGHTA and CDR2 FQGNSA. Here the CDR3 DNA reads TGTGCCAGCAGCTTGAGTACGGGCACAGATACGCAGTATTTT. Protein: CASSLSTGTDTQYF. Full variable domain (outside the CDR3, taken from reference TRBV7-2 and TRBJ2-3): GAGVSQSPSNKVTEKGKDVELRCDPISGHTALYWYRQSLGQGLEFLIYFQGNSAPDKSGLPSDRFSAERTGGSVSTLTIQRTQQEDSAVYLCASSLSTGTDTQYFGPGTRLTVL.

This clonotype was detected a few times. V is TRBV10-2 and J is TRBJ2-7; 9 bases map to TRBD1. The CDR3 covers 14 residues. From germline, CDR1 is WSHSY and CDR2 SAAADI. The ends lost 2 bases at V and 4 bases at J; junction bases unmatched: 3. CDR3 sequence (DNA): TGCGCCAGCAGTGAGCCGGGACAGGGATACGAGCAGTACTTC. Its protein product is CASSEPGQGYEQYF.

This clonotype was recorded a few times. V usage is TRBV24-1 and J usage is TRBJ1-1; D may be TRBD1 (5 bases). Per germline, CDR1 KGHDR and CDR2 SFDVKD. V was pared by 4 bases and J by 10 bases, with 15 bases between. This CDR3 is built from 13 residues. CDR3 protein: CATSEDGKRGAFF. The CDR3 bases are TGTGCCACCAGTGAGGACGGTAAAAGGGGAGCTTTCTTT.

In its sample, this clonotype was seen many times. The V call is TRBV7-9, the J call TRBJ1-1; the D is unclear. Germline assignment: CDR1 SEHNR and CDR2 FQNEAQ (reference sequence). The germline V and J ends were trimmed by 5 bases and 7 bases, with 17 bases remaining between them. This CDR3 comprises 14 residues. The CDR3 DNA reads TGTGCCAGCAGCCCTGCTTTTGGAGGAGTTGAAGCTTTCTTT. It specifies CASSPAFGGVEAFF.

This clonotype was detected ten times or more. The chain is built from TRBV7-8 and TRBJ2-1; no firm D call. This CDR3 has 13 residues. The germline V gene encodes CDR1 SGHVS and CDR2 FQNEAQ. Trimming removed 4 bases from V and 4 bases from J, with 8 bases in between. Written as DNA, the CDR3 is TGTGCCAGCAGCTCGAATGTATACAATGAGCAGTTCTTC. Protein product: CASSSNVYNEQFF.

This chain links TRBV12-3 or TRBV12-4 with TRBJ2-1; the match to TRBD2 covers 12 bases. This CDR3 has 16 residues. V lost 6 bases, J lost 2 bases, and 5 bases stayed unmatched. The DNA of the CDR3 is TGTGCCAGCAGGGATACTAGCGGGGGGCCCTACAATGAGCAGTTCTTC. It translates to CASRDTSGGPYNEQFF.

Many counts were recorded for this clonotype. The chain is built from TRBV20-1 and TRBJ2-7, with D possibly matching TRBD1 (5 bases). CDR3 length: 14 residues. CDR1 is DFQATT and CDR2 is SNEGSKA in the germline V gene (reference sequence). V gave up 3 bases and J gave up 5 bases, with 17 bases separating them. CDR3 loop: CSASPRQGVHEQYF. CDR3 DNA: TGCAGTGCTAGCCCACGGCAGGGTGTCCACGAGCAGTACTTC.

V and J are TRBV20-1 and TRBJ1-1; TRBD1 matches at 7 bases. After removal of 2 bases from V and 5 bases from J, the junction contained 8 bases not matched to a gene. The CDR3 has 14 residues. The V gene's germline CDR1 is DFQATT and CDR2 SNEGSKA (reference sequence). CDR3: CSARKTGRTTEAFF. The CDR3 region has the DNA TGCAGTGCTAGAAAGACAGGGAGGACGACTGAAGCTTTCTTT.

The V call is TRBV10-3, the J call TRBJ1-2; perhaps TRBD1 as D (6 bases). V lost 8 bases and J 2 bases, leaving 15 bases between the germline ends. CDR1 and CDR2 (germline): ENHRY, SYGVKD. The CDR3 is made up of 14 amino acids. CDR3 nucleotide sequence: TGTGCCATCGGGTCAGGGACAAGAAACTATGGCTACACCTTC. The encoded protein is CAIGSGTRNYGYTF.

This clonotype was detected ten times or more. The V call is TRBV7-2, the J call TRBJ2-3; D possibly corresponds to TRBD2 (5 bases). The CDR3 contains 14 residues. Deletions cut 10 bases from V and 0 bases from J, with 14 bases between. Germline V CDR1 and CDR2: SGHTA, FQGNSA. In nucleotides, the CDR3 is TGTGCCACCCAGCGGACCCCTAGCACAGATACGCAGTATTTT. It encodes CATQRTPSTDTQYF. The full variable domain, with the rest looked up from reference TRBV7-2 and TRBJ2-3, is GAGVSQSPSNKVTEKGKDVELRCDPISGHTALYWYRQSLGQGLEFLIYFQGNSAPDKSGLPSDRFSAERTGGSVSTLTIQRTQQEDSAVYLCATQRTPSTDTQYFGPGTRLTVL.

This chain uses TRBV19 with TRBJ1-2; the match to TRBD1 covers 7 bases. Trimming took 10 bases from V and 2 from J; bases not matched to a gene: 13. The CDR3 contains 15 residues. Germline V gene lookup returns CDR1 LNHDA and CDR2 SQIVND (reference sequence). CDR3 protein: CATRDPGQQNYGYTF. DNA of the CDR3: TGTGCCACCAGGGACCCGGGACAGCAAAACTATGGCTACACCTTC.

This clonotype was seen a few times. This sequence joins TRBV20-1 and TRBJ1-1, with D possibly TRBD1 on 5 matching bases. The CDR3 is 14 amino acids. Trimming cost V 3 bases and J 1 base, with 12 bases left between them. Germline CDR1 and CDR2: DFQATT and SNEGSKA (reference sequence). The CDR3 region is CSARSGETNTEAFF. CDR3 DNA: TGCAGTGCTAGGTCGGGGGAGACGAACACTGAAGCTTTCTTT.

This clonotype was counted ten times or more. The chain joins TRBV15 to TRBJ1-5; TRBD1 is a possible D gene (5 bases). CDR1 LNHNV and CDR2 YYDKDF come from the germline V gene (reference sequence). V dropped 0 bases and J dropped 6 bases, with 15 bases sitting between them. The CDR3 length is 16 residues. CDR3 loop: CATSRDRTTDGQPQHF. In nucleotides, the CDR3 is TGTGCCACCAGCAGAGATCGGACGACAGACGGTCAGCCCCAGCATTTT.

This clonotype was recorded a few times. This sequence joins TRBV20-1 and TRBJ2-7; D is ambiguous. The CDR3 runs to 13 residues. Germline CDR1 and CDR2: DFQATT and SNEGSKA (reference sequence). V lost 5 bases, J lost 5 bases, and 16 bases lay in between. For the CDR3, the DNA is TGCAGTGCTGCAAGGGCAGGCTTCAACGAGCAGTACTTC. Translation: CSAARAGFNEQYF.

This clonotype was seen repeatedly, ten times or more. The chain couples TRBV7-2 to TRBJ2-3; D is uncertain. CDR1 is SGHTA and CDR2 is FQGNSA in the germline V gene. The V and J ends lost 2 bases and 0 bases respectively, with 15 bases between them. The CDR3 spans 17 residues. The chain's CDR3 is CASSLLGASTSTDTQYF. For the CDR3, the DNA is TGTGCCAGCAGCTTATTAGGAGCGAGCACTAGCACAGATACGCAGTATTTT.

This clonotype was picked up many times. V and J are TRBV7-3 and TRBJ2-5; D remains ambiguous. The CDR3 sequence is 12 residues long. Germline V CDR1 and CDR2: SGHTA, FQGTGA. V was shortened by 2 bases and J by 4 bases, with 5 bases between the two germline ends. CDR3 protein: CASSLSGETQYF. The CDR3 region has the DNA TGTGCCAGCAGCTTATCGGGAGAGACCCAGTACTTC.